This TCR beta chain originates from a study of blood T cell repertoires in COVID-19. Study background: COVID-19 samples from acute and convalescent phases originated in the United States, Italy and Spain.

The method was immunoSEQ multiplex PCR; TCRdb's version includes in-frame clones alone and lacks a portion of them. The sample lists 3,000 to 4,000 clones, 75% to 90% seen once, with around 6% in the top ten. Germline V CDR1 and CDR2: SGDLS, YYNGEE. The CDR3 loop spans 15 amino acids. Trimming took off 0 bases at V and 3 bases at J, with 10 bases between the two ends. The TCR comes from a human donor with active COVID-19. The donor label of this sample is uncertain. V and J are TRBV9 and TRBJ1-5; D not resolved. What was sequenced was peripheral blood. CDR3 protein: CASSVDGQTNQPQHF. In nucleotides, the CDR3 is TGTGCCAGCAGCGTAGATGGGCAGACCAATCAGCCCCAGCATTTT.